The following is a T cell receptor beta chain sequence with its context. This sample stems from a study of control samples from healthy donors and cancer patients. Sequenced by immunoSEQ multiplex PCR; TCRdb stores in-frame clones only, minus some. The table has about 170,000 clones, about 91% seen once. The CDR3 contains 12 residues. Germline V gene data show CDR1 as MGHDK and CDR2 as SYGVNS. Trimming stripped 7 bases from V and 1 base from J, with 6 bases between. This receptor was taken from a woman aged 25 to 45 in good health. Sequencing used blood. This sequence joins TRBV25-1 and TRBJ2-3; D uncertain. The CDR3: CASNSGTDTQYF. CDR3 nucleotides: TGTGCCAGCAATTCAGGCACAGATACGCAGTATTTT.